This T cell receptor (beta chain) was profiled in a study of blood T cells in healthy people across ages. The second PCR ran roughly 7 to 11 cycles with a sample-barcoded 5' primer and J-beta primers. TCRdb used MiXCR to reprocess the 5' RACE reads, holding one entry per CDR3 protein. The sample holds over 500,000 distinct CDR3 sequences, about 26% seen once. The data also belong to a second study, concerning T cells of mothers and their children. Per that paper: Related mother-child pairs shared slightly more overlap than unrelated pairs, but the difference was non-significant.

The sample comprised blood. This clonotype was sampled from a boy aged 2 to 10 in good health.

In DNA, the CDR3 is TGTGCCAGCAGCAACGGGGCAACTAATGAAAAACTGTTTTTT. Protein sequence: CASSNGATNEKLFF. The chain combines TRBV12-3 or TRBV12-4 with TRBJ1-4; D unclear. V shed 6 bases and J shed 0 bases, with 8 bases lying between them. The CDR3 contains 14 residues.